The text below deals with one T cell receptor beta chain. Its antigen is unidentified. The data were obtained in a study of T cell responses to AZD1222 COVID-19 vaccine. This table comes from immunoSEQ multiplex PCR, and its TCRdb copy is limited to in-frame clones, with some not included. Among some 150,000 clones listed, 88% were seen once. The CDR3 consists of 16 residues. V lost 3 bases and J lost 0, with 12 bases in between. CDR1 and CDR2 from the germline V gene are SGHVS and FQNEAQ. General study results and limits: The donor group comprised mostly white British people and more females; the analysis possibly underestimated clonal diversity. Scientists sampled the repertoires only once the peak T cell response had passed.

The TCR sequence derives from an adult in good health. Material: peripheral blood, obtained on day 0 of AZD1222 vaccination. V usage is TRBV7-8 and J usage is TRBJ1-5; a possible D gene is TRBD1 (6 bases). This CDR3 is CASSFYRALSNQPQHF. Here the CDR3 DNA reads TGTGCCAGCAGCTTCTACAGGGCCCTTAGCAATCAGCCCCAGCATTTT.